A selection of T cell receptor beta chains follows, all from one sample in a study of technical replicates of blood from a few donors. Repertoires were generated with immunoSEQ multiplex PCR, while TCRdb's copy carries only in-frame clones and drops some. The table includes approximately 70,000 clones, roughly nine tenths detected once. Sequencing was carried out using PBMCs. These TCRs come from a human donor in good health. Some clones in this sample may be carry-over from other donors' samples. Each CDR3 is given with its conserved first and last residue. Rows give clone size only sometimes, using once, few, many, or a class for an expanded clone.

size: -; V: TRBV29-1; J: TRBJ2-1; CDR3: CSATRQGEQFF
size: -; V: TRBV12-5; J: TRBJ2-7; CDR3: CASGLSGYEQYF
size: -; V: TRBV9; J: TRBJ2-7; CDR3: CASSPGGATYEQYF
size: -; V: TRBV30; J: TRBJ1-2; CDR3: CAWSDQGYYGYTF
size: -; V: TRBV6-5; J: TRBJ1-4; CDR3: CASSYSRGVTNEKLFF
size: once; V: TRBV7-2; J: TRBJ2-6; CDR3: CASRALGRGPGANVLTF
size: -; V: TRBV19; J: TRBJ1-2; CDR3: CASQADRLYGYTF
size: -; V: TRBV19; J: TRBJ2-1; CDR3: CASTRGPLGEQFF
size: once; V: TRBV10-3; J: TRBJ2-3; CDR3: CAISESERGGSTDTQYF
size: -; V: TRBV12-5; J: TRBJ2-7; CDR3: CASGTSGLYEQYF
size: -; V: TRBV5-4; J: TRBJ1-4; CDR3: CASSLRTGQREKLFF
size: -; V: TRBV25-1; J: TRBJ2-3; CDR3: CASSGTASTDTQYF
size: -; V: TRBV19; J: TRBJ2-1; CDR3: CASSIAGGWHEQFF
size: -; V: TRBV30; J: TRBJ2-2; CDR3: CAWSVPGAGELFF
size: -; V: TRBV2; J: TRBJ2-5; CDR3: CASSENSGVAETQYF
size: -; V: TRBV5-6; J: TRBJ2-3; CDR3: CASSFLGEGDTQYF
size: -; V: TRBV7-9; J: TRBJ1-1; CDR3: CASSLGHMNTEAFF
size: -; V: TRBV13; J: TRBJ2-2; CDR3: CASSLEGDVTGELFF
size: -; V: TRBV7-2; J: TRBJ2-3; CDR3: CASSALDSILYF
size: -; V: TRBV5-1; J: TRBJ2-7; CDR3: CASSLGDRRSYEQYF
size: -; V: TRBV7-9; J: TRBJ1-2; CDR3: CASSFTGASYGYTF
size: -; V: TRBV5-8; J: TRBJ2-1; CDR3: CASSRGYNEQFF
size: -; V: TRBV15; J: TRBJ2-1; CDR3: CATSTRTSTYNEQFF
size: -; V: TRBV19; J: TRBJ1-5; CDR3: CASSIPTGRPNQPQHF
size: once; V: TRBV5-4; J: TRBJ2-1; CDR3: CASSLFRTSGGNEQFF
size: -; V: TRBV19; J: TRBJ1-5; CDR3: CASGRDRGNQPQHF
size: -; V: TRBV9; J: TRBJ1-3; CDR3: CASNQSSPSGNTIYF
size: -; V: TRBV4-1; J: TRBJ2-3; CDR3: CASSTPSREVGPDTQYF
size: -; V: TRBV6-6; J: TRBJ1-6; CDR3: CASSIPGQINSPLHF
size: -; V: TRBV29-1; J: TRBJ1-1; CDR3: CSVVWAANTEAFF
size: once; V: TRBV29-1; J: TRBJ2-1; CDR3: CSVMGHTGLATYNEQFF
size: -; V: TRBV5-1; J: TRBJ2-5; CDR3: CASSTTTERRPQYF
size: -; V: TRBV6-5; J: TRBJ2-5; CDR3: CASSGPGQEKETQYF
size: -; V: TRBV28; J: TRBJ2-1; CDR3: CASSLWSGQGIYNEQFF
size: -; V: TRBV5-1; J: TRBJ2-5; CDR3: CASSLRDQETQYF
size: -; V: TRBV4-1; J: TRBJ1-1; CDR3: CASSQLPGQGAFF
size: -; V: TRBV7-2; J: TRBJ1-2; CDR3: CATRESYGYTF
size: -; V: TRBV7-9; J: TRBJ2-1; CDR3: CASSLEGLLYNEQFF
size: -; V: TRBV2; J: TRBJ2-5; CDR3: CASSTPWGQTQYF
size: once; V: TRBV4-3; J: TRBJ1-6; CDR3: CASADQGALPGSPLHF
size: -; V: TRBV4-1; J: TRBJ1-6; CDR3: CASSQDLAGFSPLHF
size: -; V: TRBV14; J: TRBJ2-3; CDR3: CASSHTSGSTDTQYF
size: -; V: TRBV21-1; J: TRBJ2-7; CDR3: CASSILPISGRISYEQYF
size: -; V: TRBV11-2; J: TRBJ2-3; CDR3: CASSPGTWTDTQYF
size: -; V: TRBV18; J: TRBJ1-1; CDR3: CASSPIGGITEAFF
size: -; V: TRBV12-5; J: TRBJ2-5; CDR3: CASGPDPRTGGKTQYF
size: once; V: TRBV4-1; J: TRBJ2-2; CDR3: CASSSAGTSGSPGGTGELFF
size: -; V: TRBV4-2; J: TRBJ1-1; CDR3: CASSQVRQGYAEAFF
size: -; V: TRBV5-1; J: TRBJ2-7; CDR3: CASSSHRLAPRSYEQYF
size: few; V: TRBV4-3; J: TRBJ2-7; CDR3: CASSRLAGETYEQYF
size: -; V: TRBV19; J: TRBJ2-3; CDR3: CASRDPGLANTDTQYF
size: -; V: TRBV4-3; J: TRBJ2-1; CDR3: CASSQVLAGFYNEQFF
size: -; V: TRBV19; J: TRBJ1-4; CDR3: CASSMTGYRATNEKLFF
size: -; V: TRBV7-6; J: TRBJ2-7; CDR3: CASSPGSYEQYF
size: once; V: TRBV12-5; J: TRBJ2-3; CDR3: CASGWVTGQGITDTQYF
size: -; V: TRBV27; J: TRBJ2-7; CDR3: CASSPSGGRGEQYF